This T cell receptor beta chain appears in the sequencing data of a study of vaccination and CD4 T cells after COVID-19 (dated by TCRdb to between 2020 and 2023). For the study in its entirety: Every convalescent patient had a positive nasal swab PCR test for SARS-CoV-2, with mild disease in under ten patients and severe disease in one. Six males and four females were included in the convalescent cohort, with two Hispanic individuals, seven Caucasians, two Asians and one multiracial person represented. Participants got two doses of the Pfizer-BioNTech BNT162b2 vaccine (n=8) or two doses of the Moderna mRNA-1273 vaccine (n=2). Post-COVID blood samples were collected from convalescent patients a median of around 100 days after diagnosis, with a range of about 30 to 180 days. Post-vaccine blood samples were taken a median of roughly 75 days after the second vaccine dose, with a range of about 13 to 250 days. Overlapping spike peptide pools from SARS-CoV-2 and from the common cold coronaviruses HCoV-NL63, HCoV-OC43 and HCoV-229E were used as culture stimuli. Control cultures used a CEFX viral epitope pool as positive control, an HIV-1 Nef peptide pool as negative control, or no peptide. In around 10 COVID-19 convalescent patients and a few infection-naive healthy vaccine recipients, researchers compared the spike-specific CD4+ TCR repertoire from before mRNA vaccination with the repertoire from after.

In the case of this clonotype: Its antigen remains unidentified. No base quality information exists; no much larger clone differs at one position.

Trimming costs V 3 bases and J 3 bases, and their ends lie 14 bases apart. Per the germline V gene (reference sequence), LNHDA is the CDR1 and SQIVND is the CDR2. The CDR3, cysteine through phenylalanine, is 15 amino acids long. Solely the CDR3 DNA is kept, with 45 bases framed from the first base. What the research found in general, with its limitations: Among convalescent patients, a median about 90% of the SARS-CoV-2-reactive clones seen after vaccination appeared only after vaccination, which suggests priming specific to the vaccine. Although the median number of SARS-CoV-2-reactive clonotypes went up from roughly 23 after infection to around 39 after vaccination, the increase was not significant. The study included relatively few convalescent patients and did not analyze early timepoints after natural infection. Of the vaccine-specific clones in convalescent patients, 304 of 307, or nearly all, reacted only to SARS-CoV-2 spike and did not cross-react with common cold coronaviruses.

In the paper's terms, the treatment or condition label means: approximately 9-day PBMC culture with coronavirus spike peptide pools or control peptides (ViraFEST assay). The study used the ViraFEST assay, which expanded antigen-specific T cells with peptide pools and then identified expanded clonotypes by TCR sequencing. The positive SARS-CoV-2 PCR tests of the convalescent patients were dated from March to December 2020, before the Alpha, Beta and Delta variants emerged in the United States. Over 1.5 million PBMCs per well were cultured in IMDM with approximately 5.5% human AB serum and roughly 10 IU/ml IL-2, plus 10 ug/ml peptide pools. On days 3 and 7, half of the culture medium was replaced with fresh IL-2-containing medium. CD4+ T cells were isolated after roughly 9 days of culture through negative selection using the EasySep CD4+ T cell isolation kit. PBMCs were separated from whole blood using Ficoll-Paque Plus gradient centrifugation and then either used fresh or cryopreserved at -140C. Triplicate wells were generally used for each culture condition.

Preparation of the library involved PCR. TCR sequencing of DNA from cultured CD4+ T cells used the Oncomine TCR Beta short-read assay at the Johns Hopkins FTIC core. The QIAamp micro DNA kit was used to extract genomic DNA from the cultured CD4+ T cells. Oncomine TCR Beta libraries made from cultured CD4+ T cells were pooled using unique dual indexes and sequenced on an Illumina iSeq 100. Concerning the study's data processing: Non-productive sequences were removed, and CDR3s that did not start with C, did not end with F or W, or were shorter than 7 amino acids were discarded. The MANAFEST web application was used to identify antigen-specific clonotypes by comparing peptide-stimulated wells against reference wells and other culture wells. To be called positive, a clone needed an FDR below 0.05, an odds ratio above 5, and a productive frequency above 0.1% in at least two of three replicate wells. Cross-reactive clonotypes were defined as significantly expanded in both SARS-CoV-2 spike wells and at least one common cold coronavirus spike condition. Similarity between CDR3 sequences was evaluated in R version 3.6.1 using Levenshtein distances (stringdist) and unrooted phylogenetic trees (ape). TCRdb redid the processing of the public reads, applying fastp at Q25 and MiXCR, and retained in-frame beta chains. Entries that share a CDR3 protein sequence are merged under the most common genes and DNA. Clone size and V and J calls follow TCRdb, not the original study. This sample holds approximately 17,000 distinct CDR3 sequences; 48% were observed only once. Jointly, the top ten make up 4.9% of the sample.

The clonotype originates from a human donor who had recovered from COVID-19. This sequence uses TRBV19 and TRBJ1-2, with the D gene too uncertain to name. The sequences come from CD4+ T cells from blood, cultured in vitro, collected before SARS-CoV-2 vaccination. The CDR3 reads as follows: CASSIKRGQHYGYTF. The sequenced DNA: TGTGCCAGTAGTATTAAGCGTGGGCAACACTATGGCTACACCTTC.